These T cell receptor beta chains were read from a single sample in a study of T cells in Graves' hyperthyroidism and ophthalmopathy. Using its own MiXCR run on the multiplex PCR reads, TCRdb lists one record per CDR3 protein. The sample lists around 490,000 distinct CDR3 sequences; roughly 21% were seen once. The sequenced sample was blood. The receptors here all came from a man aged 40-49 years with Graves' ophthalmopathy. The CDR3 runs from the conserved cysteine through the conserved F or W. The order of the fields is CDR3 DNA, CDR3 protein, clone size, V gene, J gene, D gene. The D gene is left open where the match is weak. Some rows have no size entry. The others give once, few or many, or a class for an expanded clone.

DNA: TGTGCCAGTAGTATAGGCGGTGGGCTCTACGAGCAGTACTTC
CDR3: CASSIGGGLYEQYF
size: -
V: TRBV19
J: TRBJ2-7
D: -

DNA: TGTGCCATCAGTGTTGACTTGGGAGATACGCAGTATTTT
CDR3: CAISVDLGDTQYF
size: many
V: TRBV10-3
J: TRBJ2-3
D: -

DNA: TGTGCCAGCAGCCCCCCCGGACAGGTTGGATCACCCCTCCACTTT
CDR3: CASSPPGQVGSPLHF
size: few
V: TRBV11-2
J: TRBJ1-6
D: TRBD1

DNA: TGCAGTGCTAGAGCAAATGACAGGGGGCGTAGTGGCTACACCTTC
CDR3: CSARANDRGRSGYTF
size: -
V: TRBV20-1
J: TRBJ1-2
D: TRBD1

DNA: TGTGCCAGCAGTTACACGGGGATCTACGAGCAGTACTTC
CDR3: CASSYTGIYEQYF
size: -
V: TRBV6-5
J: TRBJ2-7
D: -

DNA: TGTGCCAGCAGCTTGAGGACAATCTCTGGAAACACCATATATTTT
CDR3: CASSLRTISGNTIYF
size: few
V: TRBV5-6
J: TRBJ1-3
D: -

DNA: TGTGCCAGCAGCTTAAGCGTTGTGGGGAGGTTAGCGGGGCACAATGAGCAGTTCTTC
CDR3: CASSLSVVGRLAGHNEQFF
size: many
V: TRBV7-3
J: TRBJ2-1
D: TRBD2

DNA: TGCGCCAGCAGCGCCCCCTGGACAGCTGAAGAGACCCAGTACTTC
CDR3: CASSAPWTAEETQYF
size: -
V: TRBV5-1
J: TRBJ2-5
D: -

DNA: TGTGCCATCAGCACAACCTCAGGGGGGGAGACCCAGTACTTC
CDR3: CAISTTSGGETQYF
size: -
V: TRBV10-3
J: TRBJ2-5
D: -

DNA: TGTGCCAGCTCCCGACGGAGCTCCTATAATTCACCCCTCCACTTT
CDR3: CASSRRSSYNSPLHF
size: -
V: TRBV18
J: TRBJ1-6
D: -

DNA: TGTGCCAGCAGCTTAAGCGGGGACAGATACGAGCAGTACTTC
CDR3: CASSLSGDRYEQYF
size: many
V: TRBV11-2
J: TRBJ2-7
D: -

DNA: TGTGCCAGCAGCAGAACAGGGGGGATGATGACCGGGGAGCTGTTTTTT
CDR3: CASSRTGGMMTGELFF
size: -
V: TRBV12-3/TRBV12-4
J: TRBJ2-2
D: TRBD1

DNA: TGTGCCTGGGGCGGGGCGGCCACCTGGAGGAACATTCAGTACTTC
CDR3: CAWGGAATWRNIQYF
size: -
V: TRBV30
J: TRBJ2-4
D: -

DNA: TGTGCCAGCAGTCCCCTTGGGGAGGGCCTAGCCAAAAACATTCAGTACTTC
CDR3: CASSPLGEGLAKNIQYF
size: -
V: TRBV6-1
J: TRBJ2-4
D: TRBD2

DNA: TGTGCCAGCAACAAACAGGGGGCCTGGGGCACTGAAGCTTTCTTT
CDR3: CASNKQGAWGTEAFF
size: -
V: TRBV28
J: TRBJ1-1
D: TRBD1

DNA: TGTGCCAGCACCCGACAGCCCGAACCCAAAAACATTCAGTACTTC
CDR3: CASTRQPEPKNIQYF
size: once
V: TRBV6-2/TRBV6-3
J: TRBJ2-4
D: -

DNA: TGCGCCAGCACCTCAGGACTAGCGGGAGAGGAGCAGTACTTC
CDR3: CASTSGLAGEEQYF
size: many
V: TRBV5-1
J: TRBJ2-7
D: TRBD2

DNA: TGCAGTGCTGGGGGGGGACTAGGGGTAGATACGCAGTATTTT
CDR3: CSAGGGLGVDTQYF
size: few
V: TRBV20-1
J: TRBJ2-3
D: TRBD2

DNA: TGTGCCACCAGTGATACGGGGGGAAACACCGGGGAGCTGTTTTTT
CDR3: CATSDTGGNTGELFF
size: -
V: TRBV24-1
J: TRBJ2-2
D: TRBD2

DNA: TGTGCCAGCAGCTTATGGACAGGGGGGGTTTATGAGCAGTTCTTC
CDR3: CASSLWTGGVYEQFF
size: -
V: TRBV7-9
J: TRBJ2-1
D: TRBD1

DNA: TGTGCCAGCACTCTTTGGGGGGGAGGACTTAATGAAAAACTGTTTTTT
CDR3: CASTLWGGGLNEKLFF
size: once
V: TRBV12-3/TRBV12-4
J: TRBJ1-4
D: -

DNA: TGCAGCGTTGAAACGCCCGCTAGCGGGGGGGCAGGTGAGCAGTTCTTC
CDR3: CSVETPASGGAGEQFF
size: few
V: TRBV29-1
J: TRBJ2-1
D: TRBD2

DNA: TGTGCCAGCAGTTTAACAGGGTTTTGGAACGAGCAGTACTTC
CDR3: CASSLTGFWNEQYF
size: many
V: TRBV6-5
J: TRBJ2-7
D: -

DNA: TGCGCCAGCAGCAGGACTAGCGGGGCCCACACAGATACGCAGTATTTT
CDR3: CASSRTSGAHTDTQYF
size: few
V: TRBV7-9
J: TRBJ2-3
D: TRBD2

DNA: TGTGCCAGCACTGACAGAAGAAGCAATCAGCCCCAGCATTTT
CDR3: CASTDRRSNQPQHF
size: -
V: TRBV2
J: TRBJ1-5
D: -

DNA: TGTGCCAGCAGTCGCACAGGGAAAAACATTCAGTACTTC
CDR3: CASSRTGKNIQYF
size: -
V: TRBV6-1
J: TRBJ2-4
D: -

DNA: TGCGCCAGCAGCCTTTTGACAGGACAAGAGACCCAGTACTTC
CDR3: CASSLLTGQETQYF
size: many
V: TRBV5-1
J: TRBJ2-5
D: -

DNA: TGCAGTGCTAGATCGCGGGAGTTCGGGGAGCTGTTTTTT
CDR3: CSARSREFGELFF
size: -
V: TRBV20-1
J: TRBJ2-2
D: TRBD2

DNA: TGTGCCAGCAGTTTATTAGGGACTAGCGTCTCTCGGGAGCAGTACTTC
CDR3: CASSLLGTSVSREQYF
size: -
V: TRBV27
J: TRBJ2-7
D: TRBD2

DNA: TGTGCCAGCAGCTTGTTGGGCCCCGGGAATGAGCAGTTCTTC
CDR3: CASSLLGPGNEQFF
size: few
V: TRBV7-9
J: TRBJ2-1
D: -

DNA: TGTGCCAGCAGGGGGGGTCGAGTAGGATCCGGGGAGCTGTTTTTT
CDR3: CASRGGRVGSGELFF
size: -
V: TRBV28
J: TRBJ2-2
D: -

DNA: TGCAGCGTTGATTTTTTTCCGCCTGCAGGCGAGTTGTCCTACAATGAGCAGTTCTTC
CDR3: CSVDFFPPAGELSYNEQFF
size: -
V: TRBV29-1
J: TRBJ2-1
D: -

DNA: TGTGCCTGGAGTGTAGTGGGACTCAGCACAGATACGCAGTATTTT
CDR3: CAWSVVGLSTDTQYF
size: many
V: TRBV30
J: TRBJ2-3
D: -

DNA: TGCAGTGCTAGGATGGCAGGGCTACCCTACGAGCAGTACTTC
CDR3: CSARMAGLPYEQYF
size: many
V: TRBV20-1
J: TRBJ2-7
D: -

DNA: TGCGCCAGCAGCTTGCAGCCGGGGGCAGGGGGCGACTATGGCTACACCTTC
CDR3: CASSLQPGAGGDYGYTF
size: many
V: TRBV5-1
J: TRBJ1-2
D: TRBD1

DNA: TGTGCCAGCAGTTTTGGACAGGGGGACGACAATGAGCAGTTCTTC
CDR3: CASSFGQGDDNEQFF
size: many
V: TRBV12-3/TRBV12-4
J: TRBJ2-1
D: TRBD1

DNA: TGTGCCAGCAGCAAACGACAGGCTCGCAATGAGCAGTTCTTC
CDR3: CASSKRQARNEQFF
size: many
V: TRBV7-6
J: TRBJ2-1
D: -

DNA: TGTGCCAGCACCGCTGACAGATATGAGCAGTACTTC
CDR3: CASTADRYEQYF
size: many
V: TRBV6-1
J: TRBJ2-7
D: -

DNA: TGTGCCAGCAGTTCGGGGGCGGGAGGGGGTTCCAATGAGCAGTTCTTC
CDR3: CASSSGAGGGSNEQFF
size: many
V: TRBV6-2/TRBV6-3
J: TRBJ2-1
D: TRBD2

DNA: TGCGCCAGCAGCCAGGGGGAGAGGAAGAGGTACACCGGGGAGCTGTTTTTT
CDR3: CASSQGERKRYTGELFF
size: -
V: TRBV4-3
J: TRBJ2-2
D: -

DNA: TGCAGCGTCCAAGAGGGGAGCTCCTATAATTCACCCCTCCACTTT
CDR3: CSVQEGSSYNSPLHF
size: -
V: TRBV29-1
J: TRBJ1-6
D: -

DNA: TGTGCCAGCCGAACAGGGGGCACGGTCTACGAGCAGTACTTC
CDR3: CASRTGGTVYEQYF
size: many
V: TRBV28
J: TRBJ2-7
D: TRBD1

DNA: TGTGCCAGCAGCTTAGGGGGACAGCAATTAGCCTATGGCTACACCTTC
CDR3: CASSLGGQQLAYGYTF
size: many
V: TRBV7-9
J: TRBJ1-2
D: TRBD1